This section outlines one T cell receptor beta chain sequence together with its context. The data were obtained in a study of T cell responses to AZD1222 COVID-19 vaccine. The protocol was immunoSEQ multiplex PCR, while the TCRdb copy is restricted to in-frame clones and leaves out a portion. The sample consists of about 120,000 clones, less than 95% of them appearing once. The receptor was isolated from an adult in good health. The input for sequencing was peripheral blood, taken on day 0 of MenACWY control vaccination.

The CDR3 sequence is CASSSFRTGGSTEAFF. CDR3 DNA: TGCGCCAGCAGCTCCTTCCGGACAGGGGGCTCCACTGAAGCTTTCTTT. This chain joins TRBV5-1 and TRBJ1-1; TRBD1 matches 11 bases. CDR1 is SGHRS, CDR2 YFSETQ, per germline. The CDR3 consists of 16 residues. Germline trimming cut 3 bases from V and 4 bases from J; bases unmatched to any gene: 8.